This TCR beta chain was obtained from a study of cytomegalovirus exposure and HLA in healthy donors. General study findings and limits: In a later analysis, TCR beta V- and J-gene trimming showed a link to a missense DCLRE1C variant. Confirmation was obtained in vitro that a few CMV-associated chains are specific for CMV antigens.

With respect to this clone: What it binds is not known.

CDR1 and CDR2 (germline): MNHEY, SVGAGI. CDR3 length: 14 amino acids. The germline V and J ends were trimmed by 5 bases and 5 bases, with 15 bases remaining between them. The PCR made use of 60 Vbeta and 13 Jbeta primers. Clones were sequenced by immunoSEQ multiplex PCR, and TCRdb holds only the in-frame ones, with some missing. The profile shows about 180,000 clones, over 75% of them singletons. Sequencing used PBMCs. The sequence was collected from a woman aged 45-60 years in good health and CMV-seronegative. The V and J genes are TRBV6-5 and TRBJ1-1; possibly TRBD1 for D (6 bases). The CDR3 loop is CASSPQGFTTEAFF. CDR3 in DNA: TGTGCCAGCAGTCCACAGGGTTTTACGACTGAAGCTTTCTTT.